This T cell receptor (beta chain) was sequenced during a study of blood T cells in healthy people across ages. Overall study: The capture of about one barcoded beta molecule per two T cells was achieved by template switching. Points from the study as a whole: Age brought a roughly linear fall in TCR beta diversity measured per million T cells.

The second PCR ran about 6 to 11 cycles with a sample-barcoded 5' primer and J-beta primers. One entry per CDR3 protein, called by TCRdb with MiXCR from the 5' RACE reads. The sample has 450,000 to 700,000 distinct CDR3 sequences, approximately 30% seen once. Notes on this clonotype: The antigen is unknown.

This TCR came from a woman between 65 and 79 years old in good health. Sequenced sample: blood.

In DNA, the CDR3 is TGCAGTGCTAGCGCAGGGTTCAATGAGCAGTTCTTC. Translated: CSASAGFNEQFF. This rearrangement joins TRBV20-1 to TRBJ2-1; D may be TRBD1 (5 bases). The length of the CDR3 is 12 residues. V shed 3 bases and J shed 6 bases, with 9 bases lying between them. Germline CDR1 DFQATT, CDR2 SNEGSKA (reference sequence).